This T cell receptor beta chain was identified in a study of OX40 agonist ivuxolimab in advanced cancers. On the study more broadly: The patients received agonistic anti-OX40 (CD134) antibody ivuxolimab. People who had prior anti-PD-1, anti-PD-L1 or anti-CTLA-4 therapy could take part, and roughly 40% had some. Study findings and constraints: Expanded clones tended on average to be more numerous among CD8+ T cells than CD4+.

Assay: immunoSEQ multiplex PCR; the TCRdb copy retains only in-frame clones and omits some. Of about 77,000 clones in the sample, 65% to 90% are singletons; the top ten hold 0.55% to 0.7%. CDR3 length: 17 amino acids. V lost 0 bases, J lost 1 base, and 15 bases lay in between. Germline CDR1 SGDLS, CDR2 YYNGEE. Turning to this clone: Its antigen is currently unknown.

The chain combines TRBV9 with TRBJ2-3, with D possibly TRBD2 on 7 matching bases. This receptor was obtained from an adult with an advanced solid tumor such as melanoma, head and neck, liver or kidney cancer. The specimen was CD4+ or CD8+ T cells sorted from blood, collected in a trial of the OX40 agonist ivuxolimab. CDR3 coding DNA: TGTGCCAGCAGCGTAGCCGGGGGGCGTCCGGGCACAGATACGCAGTATTTT. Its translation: CASSVAGGRPGTDTQYF. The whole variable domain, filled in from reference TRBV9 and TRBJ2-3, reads DSGVTQTPKHLITATGQRVTLRCSPRSGDLSVYWYQQSLDQGLQFLIQYYNGEERAKGNILERFSAQQFPDLHSELNLSSLELGDSALYFCASSVAGGRPGTDTQYFGPGTRLTVL.